This is a list of T cell receptor beta chains from one sample in a study of blood T cell repertoires in COVID-19. Some clones are missing from TCRdb's copy, which holds only in-frame ones; the method was immunoSEQ multiplex PCR. The data show hundreds of thousands of clones, roughly 87% seen once. The sample comprised PBMCs or T cells enriched from blood (not recorded which). These receptors all come from a woman in her thirties who had recovered from COVID-19. The CDR3 runs from the conserved cysteine through the conserved F or W. Each record gives: V gene, clone size, CDR3 length, J gene, D gene, CDR3 protein, CDR3 DNA. A D gene is named only where the DNA matches it firmly. A clone size is listed for some rows: how often the clone was seen (once, few, many), or a class if it is expanded.

v_call: TRBV30
clone_size: NA
cdr3_length: 16
j_call: TRBJ1-3
d_call: NA
cdr3_aa: CAWSQTTRATGNTIYF
cdr3_nt: TGTGCCTGGAGTCAAACCACCAGGGCCACTGGAAACACCATATATTTT

v_call: TRBV5-1
clone_size: NA
cdr3_length: 16
j_call: TRBJ2-1
d_call: TRBD1
cdr3_aa: CASSLAPGQEANEQFF
cdr3_nt: TGCGCCAGCAGCTTAGCCCCGGGACAGGAGGCAAATGAGCAGTTCTTC

v_call: TRBV6-5
clone_size: NA
cdr3_length: 15
j_call: TRBJ2-2
d_call: TRBD1
cdr3_aa: CASSRPGQLTGELFF
cdr3_nt: TGTGCCAGCAGTCGCCCGGGACAGTTAACCGGGGAGCTGTTTTTT

v_call: TRBV20-1
clone_size: NA
cdr3_length: 14
j_call: TRBJ2-7
d_call: NA
cdr3_aa: CSASLGPPNYEQYF
cdr3_nt: TGCAGTGCTAGTCTGGGCCCCCCGAACTACGAGCAGTACTTC

v_call: TRBV7-9
clone_size: NA
cdr3_length: 14
j_call: TRBJ1-2
d_call: NA
cdr3_aa: CASSFAQRDYGYTF
cdr3_nt: TGTGCCAGCAGCTTCGCTCAGCGGGACTATGGCTACACCTTC

v_call: TRBV9
clone_size: few
cdr3_length: 14
j_call: TRBJ1-2
d_call: NA
cdr3_aa: CASSVEDREYGYTF
cdr3_nt: TGTGCCAGCAGCGTAGAGGACAGAGAATATGGCTACACCTTC

v_call: TRBV7-9
clone_size: NA
cdr3_length: 12
j_call: TRBJ2-5
d_call: NA
cdr3_aa: CASGGTQETQYF
cdr3_nt: TGTGCCAGCGGGGGCACCCAAGAGACCCAGTACTTC

v_call: TRBV24-1
clone_size: NA
cdr3_length: 16
j_call: TRBJ2-1
d_call: TRBD2
cdr3_aa: CATSDPTSGRSLQQFF
cdr3_nt: TGTGCCACCAGTGATCCTACTAGCGGGAGGAGTCTCCAGCAGTTCTTC

v_call: TRBV9
clone_size: NA
cdr3_length: 16
j_call: TRBJ2-5
d_call: TRBD2
cdr3_aa: CASSAYSGGAQETQYF
cdr3_nt: TGTGCCAGCAGCGCCTATAGCGGGGGGGCCCAGGAGACCCAGTACTTC

v_call: TRBV6-2/TRBV6-3
clone_size: NA
cdr3_length: 14
j_call: TRBJ1-2
d_call: TRBD1
cdr3_aa: CASTPGTGNYGYTF
cdr3_nt: TGTGCCAGCACCCCGGGGACAGGGAACTATGGCTACACCTTC